Given below is one T cell receptor (beta chain) in context. This specimen belongs to a study of Graves' ophthalmopathy and Graves' hyperthyroidism. The CDR3 runs to 14 residues. Trimming stripped 3 bases from V and 1 base from J, with 10 bases between. Germline V gene data show CDR1 as MGHRA and CDR2 as YSYEKL. Using RNA transcripts, the TCR beta CDR3 regions were amplified. HTBI primers served in a first-round RT-PCR, which a second-round multiplex PCR followed. TCRdb reprocessed the multiplex PCR reads via MiXCR and lists one record per CDR3 protein. The data hold 500,000 to 800,000 distinct CDR3 sequences, with just over 40% observed a single time.

This chain connects TRBV4-1 to TRBJ2-7, with D unresolved. The TCR originated in an adult man with Graves' ophthalmopathy. The sample taken for sequencing was peripheral blood. DNA of the CDR3: TGCGCCAGCAGCCATGACGGAAGATCCTACGAGCAGTACTTC. Translating gives CASSHDGRSYEQYF.